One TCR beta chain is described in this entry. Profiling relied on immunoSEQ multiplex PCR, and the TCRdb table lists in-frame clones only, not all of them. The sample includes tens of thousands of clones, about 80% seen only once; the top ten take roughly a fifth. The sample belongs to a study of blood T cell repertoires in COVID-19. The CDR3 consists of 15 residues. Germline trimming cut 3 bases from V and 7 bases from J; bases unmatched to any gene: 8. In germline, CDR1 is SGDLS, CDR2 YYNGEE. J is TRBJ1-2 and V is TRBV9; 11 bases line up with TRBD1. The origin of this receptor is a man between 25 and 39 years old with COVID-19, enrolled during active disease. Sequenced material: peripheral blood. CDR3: CASSATGTGGSGYTF. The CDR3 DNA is TGTGCCAGCAGCGCCACAGGGACAGGGGGAAGTGGCTACACCTTC.